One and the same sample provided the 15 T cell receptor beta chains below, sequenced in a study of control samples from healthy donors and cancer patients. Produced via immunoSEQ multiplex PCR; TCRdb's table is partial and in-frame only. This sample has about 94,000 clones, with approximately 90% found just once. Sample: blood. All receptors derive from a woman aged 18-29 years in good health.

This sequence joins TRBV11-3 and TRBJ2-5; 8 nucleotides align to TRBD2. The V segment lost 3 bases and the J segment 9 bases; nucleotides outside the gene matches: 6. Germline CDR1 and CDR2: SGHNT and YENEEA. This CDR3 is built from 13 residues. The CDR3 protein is CASSFTVSGAQYF. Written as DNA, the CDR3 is TGTGCCAGCAGCTTTACCGTTAGCGGGGCCCAGTACTTC.

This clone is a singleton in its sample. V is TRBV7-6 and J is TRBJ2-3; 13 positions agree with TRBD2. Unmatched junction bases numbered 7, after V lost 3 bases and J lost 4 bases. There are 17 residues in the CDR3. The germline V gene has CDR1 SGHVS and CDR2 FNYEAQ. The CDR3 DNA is TGTGCCAGCAGCTTCAAGGGACTAGCGGGGTGGTCAGATACGCAGTATTTT. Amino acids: CASSFKGLAGWSDTQYF.

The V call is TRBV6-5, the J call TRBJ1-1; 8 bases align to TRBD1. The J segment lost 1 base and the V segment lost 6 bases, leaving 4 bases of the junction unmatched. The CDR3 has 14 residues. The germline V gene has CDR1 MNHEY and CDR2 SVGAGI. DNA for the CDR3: TGTGCCAGCAGGAGAGGGACAGGGAACACTGAAGCTTTCTTT. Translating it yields CASRRGTGNTEAFF.

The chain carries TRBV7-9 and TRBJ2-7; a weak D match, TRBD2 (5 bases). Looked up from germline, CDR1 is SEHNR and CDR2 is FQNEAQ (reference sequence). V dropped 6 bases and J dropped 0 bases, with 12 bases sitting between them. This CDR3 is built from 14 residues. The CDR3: CASRGDVSSYEQYF. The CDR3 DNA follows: TGTGCCAGCAGGGGAGACGTCAGCTCCTACGAGCAGTACTTC.

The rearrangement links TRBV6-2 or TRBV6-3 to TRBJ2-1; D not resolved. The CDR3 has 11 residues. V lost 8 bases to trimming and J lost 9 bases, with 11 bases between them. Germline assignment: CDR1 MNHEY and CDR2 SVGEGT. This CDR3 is CASGLIFEQFF. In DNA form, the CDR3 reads TGTGCCAGCGGTTTAATATTTGAGCAGTTCTTC.

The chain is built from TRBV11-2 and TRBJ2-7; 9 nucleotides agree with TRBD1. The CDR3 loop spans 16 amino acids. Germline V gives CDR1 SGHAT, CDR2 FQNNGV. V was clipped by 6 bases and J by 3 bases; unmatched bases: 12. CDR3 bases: TGTGCCAGCAGATATGGACCGGGACAGGGCATCTACGAGCAGTACTTC. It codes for CASRYGPGQGIYEQYF.

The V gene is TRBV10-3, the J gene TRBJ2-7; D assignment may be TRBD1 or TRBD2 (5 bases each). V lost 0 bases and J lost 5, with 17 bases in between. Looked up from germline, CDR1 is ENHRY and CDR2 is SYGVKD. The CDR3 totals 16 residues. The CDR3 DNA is TGTGCCATCAGTGAGTCGATCGCCGGGGCCTCAGACGAGCAGTACTTC. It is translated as CAISESIAGASDEQYF.

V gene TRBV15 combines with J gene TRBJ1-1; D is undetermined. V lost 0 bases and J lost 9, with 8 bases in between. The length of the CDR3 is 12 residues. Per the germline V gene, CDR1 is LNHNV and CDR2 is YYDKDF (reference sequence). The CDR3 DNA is TGTGCCACCAGCAGAGATGAGGAGAAAGCTTTCTTT. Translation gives CATSRDEEKAFF.

Here the CDR3 DNA reads TGTGCCAGTAGCCTCCGGTACGAGGGAACTGAAGCTTTCTTT. Protein sequence: CASSLRYEGTEAFF. This rearrangement joins TRBV19 to TRBJ1-1; D is unresolved. This CDR3 comprises 14 residues. Trimming left V 6 bases short and J 5 bases short, with 16 bases between. Germline-derived CDR1 and CDR2 are LNHDA and SQIVND (reference sequence).

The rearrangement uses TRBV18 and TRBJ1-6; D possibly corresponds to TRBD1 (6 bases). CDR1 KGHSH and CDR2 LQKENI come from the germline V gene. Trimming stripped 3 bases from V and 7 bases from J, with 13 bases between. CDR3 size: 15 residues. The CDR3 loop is CASSPDTGTNSPLHF. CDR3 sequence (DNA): TGTGCCAGCTCACCGGATACAGGGACAAATTCACCCCTCCACTTT.

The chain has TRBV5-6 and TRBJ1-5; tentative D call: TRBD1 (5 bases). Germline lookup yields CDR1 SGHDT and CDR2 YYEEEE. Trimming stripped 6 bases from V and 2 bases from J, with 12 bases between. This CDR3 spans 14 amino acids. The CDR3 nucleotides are TGTGCCAGCACCAACAAAGGGGGCAATCAGCCCCAGCATTTT. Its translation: CASTNKGGNQPQHF. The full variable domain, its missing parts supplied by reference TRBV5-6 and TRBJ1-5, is DAGVTQSPTHLIKTRGQQVTLRCSPKSGHDTVSWYQQALGQGPQFIFQYYEEEERQRGNFPDRFSGHQFPNYSSELNVNALLLGDSALYLCASTNKGGNQPQHFGDGTRLSIL.

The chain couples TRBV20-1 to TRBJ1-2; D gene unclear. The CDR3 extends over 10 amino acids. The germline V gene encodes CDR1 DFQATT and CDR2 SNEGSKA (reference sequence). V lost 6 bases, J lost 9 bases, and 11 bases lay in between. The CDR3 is CSAARDSYTF. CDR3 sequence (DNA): TGCAGTGCCGCCCGGGATAGCTACACCTTC.

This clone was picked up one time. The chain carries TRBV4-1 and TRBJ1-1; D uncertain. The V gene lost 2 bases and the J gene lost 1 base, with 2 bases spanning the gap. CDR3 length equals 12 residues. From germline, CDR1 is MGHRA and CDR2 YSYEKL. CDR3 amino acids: CASSQQNTEAFF. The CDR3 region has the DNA TGCGCCAGCAGCCAACAGAACACTGAAGCTTTCTTT.

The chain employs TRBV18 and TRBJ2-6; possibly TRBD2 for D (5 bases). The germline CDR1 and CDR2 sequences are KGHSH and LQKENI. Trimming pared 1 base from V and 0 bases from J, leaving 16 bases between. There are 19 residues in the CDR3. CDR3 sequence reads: CASSPRASTLSSGANVLTF. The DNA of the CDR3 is TGTGCCAGCTCACCACGGGCTAGCACACTAAGCTCTGGGGCCAACGTCCTGACTTTC.

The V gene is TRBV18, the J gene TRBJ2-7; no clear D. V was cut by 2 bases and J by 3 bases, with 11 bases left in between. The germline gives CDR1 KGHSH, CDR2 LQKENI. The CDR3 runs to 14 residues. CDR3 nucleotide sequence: TGTGCCAGCTCACCAGACGCCCGGCTCTACGAGCAGTACTTC. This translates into CASSPDARLYEQYF.